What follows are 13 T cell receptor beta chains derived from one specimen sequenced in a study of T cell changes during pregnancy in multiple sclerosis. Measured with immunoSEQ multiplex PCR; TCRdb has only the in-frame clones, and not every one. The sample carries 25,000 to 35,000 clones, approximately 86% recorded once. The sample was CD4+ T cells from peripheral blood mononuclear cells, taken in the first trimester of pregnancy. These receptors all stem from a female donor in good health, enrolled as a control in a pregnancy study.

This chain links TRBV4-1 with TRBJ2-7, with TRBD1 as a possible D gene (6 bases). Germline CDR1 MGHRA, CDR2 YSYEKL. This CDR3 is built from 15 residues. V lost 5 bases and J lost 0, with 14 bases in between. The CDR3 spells CASSGPGRGSYEQYF. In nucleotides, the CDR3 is TGCGCCAGCAGCGGACCGGGCAGGGGCTCCTACGAGCAGTACTTC.

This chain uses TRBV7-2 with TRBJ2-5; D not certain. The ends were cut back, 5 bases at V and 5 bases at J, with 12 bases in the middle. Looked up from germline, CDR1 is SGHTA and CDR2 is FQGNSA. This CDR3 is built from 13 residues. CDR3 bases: TGTGCCAGCAGCCCCCGAGCTCGGGAGACCCAGTACTTC. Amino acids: CASSPRARETQYF.

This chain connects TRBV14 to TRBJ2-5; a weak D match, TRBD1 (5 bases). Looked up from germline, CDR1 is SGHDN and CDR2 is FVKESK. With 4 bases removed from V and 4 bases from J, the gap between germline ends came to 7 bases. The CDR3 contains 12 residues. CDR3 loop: CASSPRVETQYF. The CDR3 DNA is TGTGCCAGCAGCCCCAGGGTAGAGACCCAGTACTTC.

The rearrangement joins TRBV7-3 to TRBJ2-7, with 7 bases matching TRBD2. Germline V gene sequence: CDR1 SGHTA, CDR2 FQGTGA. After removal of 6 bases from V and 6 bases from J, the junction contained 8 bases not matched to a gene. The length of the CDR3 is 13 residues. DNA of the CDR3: TGTGCCAGCAGTCACAAGGGAGGGGCCGAGCAGTACTTC. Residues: CASSHKGGAEQYF. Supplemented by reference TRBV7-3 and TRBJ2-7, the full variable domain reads GAGVSQTPSNKVTEKGKYVELRCDPISGHTALYWYRQSLGQGPEFLIYFQGTGAADDSGLPNDRFFAVRPEGSVSTLKIQRTERGDSAVYLCASSHKGGAEQYFGPGTRLTVT.

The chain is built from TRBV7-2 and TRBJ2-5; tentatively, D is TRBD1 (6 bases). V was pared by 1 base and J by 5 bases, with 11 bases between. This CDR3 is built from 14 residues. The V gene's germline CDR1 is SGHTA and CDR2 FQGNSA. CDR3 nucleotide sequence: TGTGCCAGCAGCTTAGGTGGGGGCAGCGAGACCCAGTACTTC. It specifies CASSLGGGSETQYF.

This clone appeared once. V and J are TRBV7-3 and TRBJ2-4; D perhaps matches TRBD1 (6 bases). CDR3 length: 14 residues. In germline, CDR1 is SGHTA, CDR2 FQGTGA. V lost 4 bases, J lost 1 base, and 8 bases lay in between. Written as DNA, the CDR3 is TGTGCCAGCAGCTCCAGGGGTGCCAAAAACATTCAGTACTTC. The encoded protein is CASSSRGAKNIQYF.

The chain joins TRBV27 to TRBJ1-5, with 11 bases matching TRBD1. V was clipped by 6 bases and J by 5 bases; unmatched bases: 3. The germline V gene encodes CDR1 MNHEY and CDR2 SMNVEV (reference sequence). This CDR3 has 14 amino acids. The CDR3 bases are TGTGCCAGCAGCTGGACAGGGGGCGATCAGCCCCAGCATTTT. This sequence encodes CASSWTGGDQPQHF.

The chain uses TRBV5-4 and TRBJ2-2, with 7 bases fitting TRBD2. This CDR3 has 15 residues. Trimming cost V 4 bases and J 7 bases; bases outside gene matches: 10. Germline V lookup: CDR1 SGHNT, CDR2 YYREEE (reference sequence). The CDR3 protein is CASSRDYRSGGELFF. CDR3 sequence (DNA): TGTGCCAGCAGCCGGGACTATCGTAGTGGCGGGGAGCTGTTTTTT.

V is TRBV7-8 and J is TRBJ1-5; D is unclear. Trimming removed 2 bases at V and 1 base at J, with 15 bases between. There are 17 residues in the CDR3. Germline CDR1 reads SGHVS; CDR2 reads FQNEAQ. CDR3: CASSLTDSGKSNQPQHF. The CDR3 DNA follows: TGTGCCAGCAGCTTAACGGATAGCGGAAAAAGCAATCAGCCCCAGCATTTT.

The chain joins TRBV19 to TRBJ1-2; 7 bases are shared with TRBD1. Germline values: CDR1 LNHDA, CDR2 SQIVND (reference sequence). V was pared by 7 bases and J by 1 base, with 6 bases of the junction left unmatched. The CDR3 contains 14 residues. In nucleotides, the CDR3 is TGTGCCAGTATCGGGACAGCTCTTAACTATGGCTACACCTTC. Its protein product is CASIGTALNYGYTF.

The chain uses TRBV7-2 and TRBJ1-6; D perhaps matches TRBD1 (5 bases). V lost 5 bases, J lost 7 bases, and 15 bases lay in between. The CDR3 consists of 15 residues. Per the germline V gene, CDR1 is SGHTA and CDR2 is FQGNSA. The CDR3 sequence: CASSLARDLNSPLHF. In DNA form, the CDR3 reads TGTGCCAGCAGCCTGGCACGGGACTTAAATTCACCCCTCCACTTT.

The chain's CDR3 is CASSRRPDYSSYNEQFF. In DNA form, the CDR3 reads TGTGCCAGCAGCCGAAGGCCAGACTATTCCTCCTACAATGAGCAGTTCTTC. The J gene is TRBJ2-1, the V gene TRBV7-6; D is possibly TRBD2 (5 bases). The germline V gene encodes CDR1 SGHVS and CDR2 FNYEAQ. CDR3 length equals 17 residues. V dropped 5 bases and J dropped 0 bases, with 17 bases sitting between them. Looking up the rest from reference TRBV7-6 and TRBJ2-1 gives the full variable domain: GAGVSQSPRYKVTKRGQDVALRCDPISGHVSLYWYRQALGQGPEFLTYFNYEAQQDKSGLPNDRFSAERPEGSISTLTIQRTEQRDSAMYRCASSRRPDYSSYNEQFFGPGTRLTVL.

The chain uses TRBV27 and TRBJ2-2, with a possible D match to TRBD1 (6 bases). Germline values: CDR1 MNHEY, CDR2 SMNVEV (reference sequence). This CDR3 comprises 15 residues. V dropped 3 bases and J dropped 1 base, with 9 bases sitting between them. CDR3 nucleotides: TGTGCCAGCAGTTTTCAGACAGGGAACACCGGGGAGCTGTTTTTT. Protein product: CASSFQTGNTGELFF.